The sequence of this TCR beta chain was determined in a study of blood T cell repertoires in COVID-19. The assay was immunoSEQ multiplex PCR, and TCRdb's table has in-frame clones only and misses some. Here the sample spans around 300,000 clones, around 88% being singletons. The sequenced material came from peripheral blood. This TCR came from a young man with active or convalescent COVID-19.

CDR3 protein: CASSQVPGLLSYEQYF. The CDR3 DNA follows: TGTGCCAGCAGCCAAGTCCCGGGACTCCTCTCCTACGAGCAGTACTTC. This chain links TRBV14 with TRBJ2-7; possible D gene TRBD2, 6 bases. With 1 base removed from V and 0 bases from J, the gap between germline ends came to 13 bases. This CDR3 has 16 amino acids. From germline, CDR1 is SGHDN and CDR2 FVKESK.